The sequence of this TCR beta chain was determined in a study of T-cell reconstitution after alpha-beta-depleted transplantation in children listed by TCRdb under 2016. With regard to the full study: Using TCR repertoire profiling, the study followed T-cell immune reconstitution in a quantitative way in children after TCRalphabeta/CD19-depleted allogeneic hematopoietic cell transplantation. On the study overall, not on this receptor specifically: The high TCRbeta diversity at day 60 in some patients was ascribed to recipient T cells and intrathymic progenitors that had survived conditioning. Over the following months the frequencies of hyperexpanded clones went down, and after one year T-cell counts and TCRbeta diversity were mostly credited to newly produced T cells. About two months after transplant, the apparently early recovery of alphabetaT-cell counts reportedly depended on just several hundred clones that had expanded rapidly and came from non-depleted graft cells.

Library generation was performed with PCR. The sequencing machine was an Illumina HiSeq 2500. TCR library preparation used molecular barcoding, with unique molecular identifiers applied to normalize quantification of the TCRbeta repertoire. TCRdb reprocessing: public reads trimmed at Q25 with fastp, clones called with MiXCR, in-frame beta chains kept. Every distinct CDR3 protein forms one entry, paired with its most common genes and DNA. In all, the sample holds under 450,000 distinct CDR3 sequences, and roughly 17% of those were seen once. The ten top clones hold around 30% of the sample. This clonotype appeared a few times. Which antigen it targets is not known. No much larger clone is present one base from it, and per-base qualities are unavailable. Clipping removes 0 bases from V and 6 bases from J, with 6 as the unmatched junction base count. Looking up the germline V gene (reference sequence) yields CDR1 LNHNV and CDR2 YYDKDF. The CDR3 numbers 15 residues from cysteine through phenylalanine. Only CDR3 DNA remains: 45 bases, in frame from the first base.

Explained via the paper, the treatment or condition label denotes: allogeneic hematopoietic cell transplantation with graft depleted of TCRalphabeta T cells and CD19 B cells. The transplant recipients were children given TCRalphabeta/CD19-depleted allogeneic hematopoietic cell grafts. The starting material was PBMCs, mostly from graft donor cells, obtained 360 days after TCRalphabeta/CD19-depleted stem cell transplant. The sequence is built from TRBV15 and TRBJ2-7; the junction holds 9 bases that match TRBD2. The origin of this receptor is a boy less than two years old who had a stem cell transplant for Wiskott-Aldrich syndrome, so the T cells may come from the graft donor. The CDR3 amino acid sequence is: CATSRDMAGGREQYF. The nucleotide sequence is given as TGTGCCACCAGCAGAGATATGGCGGGAGGGCGCGAGCAGTACTTC.